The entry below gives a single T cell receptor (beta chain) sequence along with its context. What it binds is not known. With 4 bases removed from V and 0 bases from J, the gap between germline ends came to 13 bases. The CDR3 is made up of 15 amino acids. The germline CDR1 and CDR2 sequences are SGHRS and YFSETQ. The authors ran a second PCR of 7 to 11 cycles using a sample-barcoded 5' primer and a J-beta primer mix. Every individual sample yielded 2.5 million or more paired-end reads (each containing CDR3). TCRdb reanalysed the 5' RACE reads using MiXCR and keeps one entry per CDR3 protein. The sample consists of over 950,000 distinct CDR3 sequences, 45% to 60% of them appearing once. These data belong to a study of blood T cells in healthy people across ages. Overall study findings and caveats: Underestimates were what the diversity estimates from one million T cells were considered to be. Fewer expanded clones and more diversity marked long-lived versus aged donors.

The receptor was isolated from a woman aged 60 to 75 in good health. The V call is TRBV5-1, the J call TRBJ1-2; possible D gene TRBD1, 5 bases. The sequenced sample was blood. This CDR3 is CASSLTRQSNYGYTF. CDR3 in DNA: TGCGCCAGCAGCCTGACCCGACAGTCTAACTATGGCTACACCTTC.